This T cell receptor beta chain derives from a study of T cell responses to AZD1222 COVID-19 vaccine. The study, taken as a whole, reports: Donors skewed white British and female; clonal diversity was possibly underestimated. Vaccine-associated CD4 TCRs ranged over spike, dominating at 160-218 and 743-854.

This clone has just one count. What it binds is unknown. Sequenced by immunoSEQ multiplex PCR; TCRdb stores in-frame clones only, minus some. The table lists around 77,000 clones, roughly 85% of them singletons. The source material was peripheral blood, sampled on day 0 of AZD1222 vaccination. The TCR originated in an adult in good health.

In nucleotides, the CDR3 is TGTGCCAGCAGCCCGTCGCGGGGGGGGTTCTACAATGAGCAGTTCTTC. The encoded protein is CASSPSRGGFYNEQFF. This chain links TRBV11-2 with TRBJ2-1, with TRBD2 matching over 9 bases. From germline, CDR1 is SGHAT and CDR2 FQNNGV. The J segment lost 3 bases and the V segment lost 5 bases, leaving 8 bases of the junction unmatched. CDR3 size: 16 residues.